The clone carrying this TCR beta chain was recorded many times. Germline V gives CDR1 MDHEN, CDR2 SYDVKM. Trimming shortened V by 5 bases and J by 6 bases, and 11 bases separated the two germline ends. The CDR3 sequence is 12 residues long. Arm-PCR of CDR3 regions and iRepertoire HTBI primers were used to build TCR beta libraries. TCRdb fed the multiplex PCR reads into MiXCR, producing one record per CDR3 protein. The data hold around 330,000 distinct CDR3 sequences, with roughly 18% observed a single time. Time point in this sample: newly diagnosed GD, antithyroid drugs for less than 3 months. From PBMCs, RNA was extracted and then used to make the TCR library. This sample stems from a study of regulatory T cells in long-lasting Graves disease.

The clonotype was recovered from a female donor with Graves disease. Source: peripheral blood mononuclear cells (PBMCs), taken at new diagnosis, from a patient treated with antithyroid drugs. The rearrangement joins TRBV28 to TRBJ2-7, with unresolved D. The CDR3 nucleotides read TGTGCCAGCAGTCACTCAAATGGCGAGCAGTACTTC. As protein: CASSHSNGEQYF. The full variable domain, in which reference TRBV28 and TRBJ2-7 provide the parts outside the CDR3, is DVKVTQSSRYLVKRTGEKVFLECVQDMDHENMFWYRQDPGLGLRLIYFSYDVKMKEKGDIPEGYSVSREKKERFSLILESASTNQTSMYLCASSHSNGEQYFGPGTRLTVT.